One and the same sample provided the 17 T cell receptor beta chains below, sequenced in a study of T-cell reconstitution after alpha-beta-depleted transplantation in children. A TCRbeta library incorporating unique molecular identifiers was prepared. MiXCR, run by TCRdb on the PCR reads, gives a single entry per CDR3 protein. The repertoire includes 490,000 or so distinct CDR3 sequences, 10% of them detected once, and 2% to 2.5% sits in the top ten. The sample consisted of PBMCs, taken before TCRalphabeta/CD19-depleted stem cell transplant. The receptors here all came from a child aged 2 to 10 with inherited bone marrow failure, due to receive a stem cell transplant.

This clonotype has a handful of counts. The chain carries TRBV4-3 and TRBJ1-4, with a tentative D call TRBD1 (5 bases). V lost 0 bases and J lost 6, with 23 bases in between. The CDR3 is 19 amino acids. Germline loops: CDR1 LGHNA, CDR2 YSLEER. CDR3 loop: CASSQDLGPRQGPYEKLFF. CDR3 nucleotide sequence: TGCGCCAGCAGCCAAGACCTCGGCCCCCGGCAGGGTCCTTATGAAAAACTGTTTTTT.

This clonotype has at least ten counts. The chain employs TRBV6-5 and TRBJ1-1; D gene unclear. CDR3 length: 14 amino acids. Germline V gene sequence: CDR1 MNHEY, CDR2 SVGAGI. Trimming removed 0 bases at V and 7 bases at J, with 12 bases between. The CDR3 region is CASSYSRRFFEAFF. The CDR3 DNA is TGTGCCAGCAGTTACTCGAGGCGGTTTTTTGAAGCTTTCTTT.

Ten or more counts support this clonotype. The chain joins TRBV7-9 to TRBJ1-2; 9 nucleotides agree with TRBD1. J gave up 8 bases and V 2 bases, and 6 bases lay outside the gene matches. Per germline, CDR1 SEHNR and CDR2 FQNEAQ (reference sequence). This CDR3 comprises 14 residues. CDR3 nucleotides: TGTGCCAGCAGCTTACCGGGACAGGGAAAGGGCTACACCTTC. It codes for CASSLPGQGKGYTF.

The table lists this clonotype with many counts. V usage is TRBV20-1 and J usage is TRBJ2-7; TRBD1 matches at 9 bases. J gave up 7 bases and V 5 bases, and 9 bases lay outside the gene matches. CDR3 length: 13 residues. Germline V gives CDR1 DFQATT, CDR2 SNEGSKA (reference sequence). CDR3 in amino acids: CSACGDREGEQYF. CDR3 sequence (DNA): TGCAGTGCTTGTGGGGACAGGGAGGGAGAGCAGTACTTC.

This clonotype was seen at least ten times. The chain uses TRBV7-8 and TRBJ2-7; possibly TRBD2 for D (5 bases). V was clipped by 1 base and J by 5 bases, with 9 bases between them. The length of the CDR3 is 13 residues. Per the germline V gene, CDR1 is SGHVS and CDR2 is FQNEAQ. CDR3 in amino acids: CASSLGGWHEQYF. CDR3 sequence (DNA): TGTGCCAGCAGCTTAGGAGGGTGGCACGAGCAGTACTTC.

With respect to this clonotype: A much larger clone differs by one base, so this may be a read error. The chain links TRBV12-3 or TRBV12-4 to TRBJ2-4, with D uncertain. CDR3 length: 12 residues. Here the CDR3 reads CASSLAKNSQYF. DNA for the CDR3: TGTGCCAGTTCTTTAGCCAAAAACAGTCAGTACTTC.

This clonotype showed up many times. The chain is built from TRBV9 and TRBJ2-7; perhaps TRBD1 as D (6 bases). The CDR3 consists of 14 residues. CDR1 is SGDLS, CDR2 YYNGEE, per germline. The ends were cut back, 0 bases at V and 3 bases at J, with 10 bases in the middle. The CDR3 sequence: CASSVEGHLYEQYF. The CDR3 DNA follows: TGTGCCAGCAGCGTAGAGGGACACCTCTACGAGCAGTACTTC.

The chain links TRBV27 to TRBJ2-7; D ambiguous. The CDR3 totals 15 residues. In germline, CDR1 is MNHEY, CDR2 SMNVEV (reference sequence). V was shortened by 0 bases and J by 0 bases, with 9 bases between the two germline ends. The CDR3 reads CASSLSEESSYEQYF. The CDR3 DNA reads as TGTGCCAGCAGTTTATCAGAGGAAAGCTCCTACGAGCAGTACTTC.

The rearrangement links TRBV20-1 to TRBJ2-1; D not resolved. CDR3 length: 15 residues. The germline V and J ends were trimmed by 0 bases and 5 bases, with 14 bases remaining between them. The germline gives CDR1 DFQATT, CDR2 SNEGSKA (reference sequence). Here the CDR3 DNA reads TGCAGTGCTAGAGATGCGGTATCCGGCCACAATGAGCAGTTCTTC. It is translated as CSARDAVSGHNEQFF.

This clonotype was found a few times. The chain joins TRBV7-9 to TRBJ1-6; 9 nucleotides line up with TRBD1. The junction had 5 bases not matched to a gene; V was cut back by 6 bases and J by 8 bases. Germline values: CDR1 SEHNR, CDR2 FQNEAQ (reference sequence). The CDR3 is 14 residues long. CDR3 DNA sequence: TGTGCCAGCAGGCCCACAGGGGGCGATTCACCCCTCCACTTT. Protein product: CASRPTGGDSPLHF.

About this clonotype itself: Since a much larger clone is just one base distant, this may be a read error. The chain carries TRBV2 and TRBJ2-1; D uncertain. Germline lookup yields CDR1 SNHLY and CDR2 FYNNEI. V shed 11 bases and J shed 8 bases, with 16 bases lying between them. This CDR3 comprises 12 residues. In nucleotides, the CDR3 is TGTGCCGGCAAGTACAGATACCATGAGCAGTTCTTC. As protein: CAGKYRYHEQFF.

Ten or more counts support this clonotype. The chain combines TRBV5-1 with TRBJ2-7; D is possibly TRBD2 (5 bases). The CDR3 consists of 14 residues. Germline loops: CDR1 SGHRS, CDR2 YFSETQ. V was trimmed by 1 base and J by 1 base, leaving 9 bases between them. CDR3 bases: TGCGCCAGCAGCTTGTTCGGAGGATCCTACGAGCAGTACTTC. This encodes CASSLFGGSYEQYF.

This clonotype was picked up a small number of times. The J gene is TRBJ1-1, the V gene TRBV7-6; a weak D match, TRBD1 (5 bases). This CDR3 spans 17 amino acids. Trimming removed 5 bases from V and 0 bases from J, with 19 bases in between. CDR1 SGHVS and CDR2 FNYEAQ come from the germline V gene. The CDR3 loop is CASSLRDPGIMNTEAFF. The CDR3, as DNA: TGTGCCAGCAGCCTCCGGGACCCCGGGATCATGAACACTGAAGCTTTCTTT.

This clonotype was seen many times. This chain uses TRBV5-1 with TRBJ2-5; 8 bases are a match to TRBD2. V was pared by 2 bases and J by 5 bases, with 11 bases of the junction left unmatched. Per the germline V gene, CDR1 is SGHRS and CDR2 is YFSETQ. This CDR3 comprises 16 residues. CDR3 residues: CASSFSSGERWETQYF. The CDR3 nucleotides are TGCGCCAGCAGCTTCAGTAGCGGGGAAAGGTGGGAGACCCAGTACTTC.

This clonotype was picked up many times. This sequence joins TRBV12-3 or TRBV12-4 and TRBJ2-3; D might be TRBD2 (6 bases). CDR3 length equals 14 residues. Trimming stripped 5 bases from V and 3 bases from J, with 12 bases between. CDR3 amino acids: CASSGSGSTDTQYF. In DNA form, the CDR3 reads TGTGCCAGCAGTGGAAGCGGGTCAACAGATACGCAGTATTTT.

V usage is TRBV20-1 and J usage is TRBJ2-7, with a tentative D call TRBD1 (5 bases). This CDR3 has 12 amino acids. The germline gives CDR1 DFQATT, CDR2 SNEGSKA (reference sequence). V lost 6 bases, J lost 2 bases, and 11 bases lay in between. CDR3 coding DNA: TGCAGTGCGGCCAGGGTAGCCTACGAGCAGTACTTC. Encoded protein: CSAARVAYEQYF.

Comment on this clonotype: This may be a read error, as it is one base from a much larger clone. This chain uses TRBV7-9 with TRBJ2-1; 12 bases are a match to TRBD2. The junction had 12 bases not matched to a gene; V was cut back by 8 bases and J by 10 bases. The CDR3 extends over 15 amino acids. Germline CDR1 SEHNR, CDR2 FQNEAQ (reference sequence). The CDR3 DNA follows: TGTGCCAGCGGCGCCTTACTAGCGGGAGGATCCGAGCAGTTCTTC. Translated, it gives CASGALLAGGSEQFF.